One and the same sample provided the 28 T cell receptor beta chains below, sequenced in a study of response to subunit inactivated influenza vaccine (dated by TCRdb to the late 2010s). The method was RT-PCR. TCRdb names Illumina HiSeq 2500 as the instrument used. TCRdb reran the public reads through fastp at Q25 and MiXCR, keeping productive beta chains. Rows are unified per CDR3 protein, each entry keeping the most common DNA and genes. The sample yields about 650,000 distinct CDR3 sequences; 12% to 15% were counted once. The top ten clones comprise approximately 7.6% of the sample. The material was PBMCs from blood, obtained 14 to 15 days before vaccination. The receptors here all came from a man in his fifties or sixties who received an inactivated influenza vaccine. Donor details come from another sample of the same person, matched by shared clones.

The table lists this clonotype with many counts. The chain joins TRBV4-3 to TRBJ2-2; maybe TRBD1 (6 bases). V lost 1 base and J lost 3, with 12 bases in between. The germline V gene has CDR1 LGHNA and CDR2 YSLEER. The CDR3 sequence is 16 residues long. The CDR3: CASSQAWGHYTGELFF. DNA of the CDR3: TGCGCCAGCAGCCAAGCGTGGGGACATTACACCGGGGAGCTGTTTTTT.

V and J are TRBV5-1 and TRBJ1-1; D not resolved. Germline CDR1 reads SGHRS; CDR2 reads YFSETQ. The CDR3 spans 14 residues. The V and J ends lost 1 base and 5 bases respectively, with 12 bases between them. The CDR3 region is CASSLNGISTEAFF. The CDR3 bases are TGCGCCAGCAGCTTGAACGGGATCAGTACTGAAGCTTTCTTT.

This clonotype was seen more than once but under ten times. The V gene is TRBV29-1, the J gene TRBJ1-1, with 8 nucleotides matching TRBD1. CDR1 and CDR2 (germline): SQVTM, ANQGSEA. The V segment lost 6 bases and the J segment 7 bases; nucleotides outside the gene matches: 7. The CDR3 consists of 12 residues. The CDR3 here is CSVTGASGEAFF. CDR3 nucleotides: TGCAGCGTGACAGGGGCGTCCGGTGAAGCTTTCTTT.

This clonotype was counted only a few times. V is TRBV12-3 or TRBV12-4 and J is TRBJ1-2, with D unresolved. This CDR3 has 13 residues. The germline V and J ends were trimmed by 3 bases and 3 bases, with 8 bases remaining between them. CDR3 in amino acids: CASSFVLDYGYTF. CDR3 sequence (DNA): TGTGCCAGCAGTTTTGTCCTCGACTATGGCTACACCTTC.

The chain combines TRBV6-1 with TRBJ2-3, with D possibly being TRBD2 (6 bases). V was cut by 5 bases and J by 8 bases, with 14 bases left in between. The CDR3 has 13 amino acids. Looked up from germline, CDR1 is MNHNS and CDR2 is SASEGT. CDR3 sequence: CASSLAGLGTQYF. The CDR3 DNA follows: TGTGCCAGCAGTCTCGCGGGATTGGGTACGCAGTATTTT.

There are a few counts of this clonotype. V and J are TRBV25-1 and TRBJ2-1, with 11 bases that match TRBD2. Per the germline V gene, CDR1 is MGHDK and CDR2 is SYGVNS. This CDR3 region has 16 residues. The V and J ends lost 4 bases and 4 bases, in that order; junction bases with no gene match: 6. For the CDR3, the DNA is TGTGCCAGCAGTGCGTTAGCGGGGGGGGCTTACAATGAGCAGTTCTTC. This sequence encodes CASSALAGGAYNEQFF.

This clonotype was seen a handful of times. The V gene is TRBV4-3, the J gene TRBJ2-5; 11 bases are a match to TRBD2. CDR3 length: 16 residues. The germline gives CDR1 LGHNA, CDR2 YSLEER. With 0 bases clipped from V and 5 bases from J, the junction kept 5 bases outside the gene matches. The CDR3 protein is CASSQDILAGEETQYF. CDR3 DNA: TGCGCCAGCAGCCAAGATATACTAGCGGGGGAGGAGACCCAGTACTTC.

V usage is TRBV6-5 and J usage is TRBJ2-2; weak D call: TRBD2 (5 bases). The germline V and J ends were trimmed by 0 bases and 1 base, with 9 bases remaining between them. The CDR3 totals 16 residues. CDR1 MNHEY and CDR2 SVGAGI come from the germline V gene. The CDR3 region is CASSYSLALNTGELFF. The CDR3, as DNA: TGTGCCAGCAGTTACTCGTTAGCGCTGAACACCGGGGAGCTGTTTTTT.

This clonotype has just a few counts. The chain combines TRBV11-2 with TRBJ2-2, with D perhaps TRBD1 or TRBD2 (5 bases each). The V gene lost 0 bases and the J gene lost 0 bases, with 14 bases spanning the gap. Germline V CDR1 and CDR2: SGHAT, FQNNGV. The CDR3 consists of 18 residues. DNA for the CDR3: TGTGCCAGCAGCTTAGAACAAACCGGGACGCCGAACACCGGGGAGCTGTTTTTT. This gives the protein CASSLEQTGTPNTGELFF.

This clonotype was counted a few times. The chain links TRBV7-9 to TRBJ2-2; tentatively, D is TRBD2 (5 bases). The CDR3 is 15 residues long. Trimming stripped 4 bases from V and 7 bases from J, with 16 bases between. Germline CDR1 SEHNR, CDR2 FQNEAQ (reference sequence). CDR3 residues: CASSSARRADGELFF. The CDR3 region has the DNA TGTGCCAGCAGCTCCGCGAGGCGAGCGGACGGGGAGCTGTTTTTT.

The chain uses TRBV7-9 and TRBJ2-1; 10 nucleotides match TRBD2. The V gene end was trimmed by 3 bases and the J gene end by 9 bases; junction bases not matched to a gene: 5. The CDR3 is 14 residues long. Germline V gene sequence: CDR1 SEHNR, CDR2 FQNEAQ (reference sequence). Written as DNA, the CDR3 is TGTGCCAGCAGCTTCAGCGGGAGGGTTGGTGAGCAGTTCTTC. Its protein product is CASSFSGRVGEQFF.

This chain connects TRBV29-1 to TRBJ1-2, with D possibly matching TRBD1 (5 bases). This CDR3 is built from 14 residues. V was clipped by 2 bases and J by 4 bases, with 14 bases between them. Germline V lookup: CDR1 SQVTM, CDR2 ANQGSEA. The CDR3 nucleotides are TGCAGCGTTGAACCGTGGGGCGACACCTATGGCTACACCTTC. Protein: CSVEPWGDTYGYTF.

The rearrangement links TRBV7-2 to TRBJ2-3; 12 bases are shared with TRBD2. After removal of 5 bases from V and 2 bases from J, the junction contained 5 bases not matched to a gene. CDR1 SGHTA and CDR2 FQGNSA come from the germline V gene. The CDR3 spans 16 residues. The CDR3 sequence is CASSRLAGDLTDTQYF. DNA for the CDR3: TGTGCCAGCAGCCGACTAGCGGGAGACCTCACAGATACGCAGTATTTT. The whole variable domain, remainder taken from reference TRBV7-2 and TRBJ2-3, is GAGVSQSPSNKVTEKGKDVELRCDPISGHTALYWYRQSLGQGLEFLIYFQGNSAPDKSGLPSDRFSAERTGGSVSTLTIQRTQQEDSAVYLCASSRLAGDLTDTQYFGPGTRLTVL.

This clonotype was seen only a few times. This rearrangement joins TRBV12-3 or TRBV12-4 to TRBJ1-6; D might be TRBD1 (6 bases). The CDR3 loop spans 13 amino acids. The germline V and J ends were trimmed by 6 bases and 7 bases, with 10 bases remaining between them. CDR3 nucleotide sequence: TGTGCCAGCAGCGGACAGATAAATTCACCCCTCCACTTT. This gives the protein CASSGQINSPLHF.

The chain recombines TRBV11-2 with TRBJ2-5; the match to TRBD2 covers 8 bases. The CDR3 length is 18 residues. The V gene's germline CDR1 is SGHAT and CDR2 FQNNGV. J was trimmed by 6 bases and V by 4 bases; bases with no gene match: 19. The CDR3 loop reads CASSSSPWTSKGGKTQYF. CDR3 coding DNA: TGTGCCAGCAGCTCCTCACCGTGGACTAGCAAAGGGGGGAAGACCCAGTACTTC.

This clonotype appeared once. This chain connects TRBV7-3 to TRBJ2-2; 10 nucleotides agree with TRBD2. Germline V gene lookup returns CDR1 SGHTA and CDR2 FQGTGA. V shed 0 bases and J 6 bases; nucleotides not matched to a gene: 1. The CDR3 is 15 residues long. Here the CDR3 DNA reads TGTGCCAGCAGCTTAACCGGGACTAGCGCCGGGGAGCTGTTTTTT. Encoded protein: CASSLTGTSAGELFF. The entire variable domain, with the rest obtained from reference TRBV7-3 and TRBJ2-2, is as follows: GAGVSQTPSNKVTEKGKYVELRCDPISGHTALYWYRQSLGQGPEFLIYFQGTGAADDSGLPNDRFFAVRPEGSVSTLKIQRTERGDSAVYLCASSLTGTSAGELFFGEGSRLTVL.

In nucleotides, the CDR3 is TGTGCCAGCGCCAGGGACAGGGGCACAGATACGCAGTATTTT. Its protein product is CASARDRGTDTQYF. V usage is TRBV7-2 and J usage is TRBJ2-3, with 9 bases that match TRBD1. The CDR3 has 14 amino acids. Germline V gene sequence: CDR1 SGHTA, CDR2 FQGNSA. V gave up 8 bases and J gave up 1 base; unmatched junction bases: 4.

CDR3 protein: CASSLITAGLMSSYEQYF. The CDR3 DNA reads TGTGCCAGCAGCTTAATTACGGCAGGTCTAATGAGCTCCTACGAGCAGTACTTC. This chain links TRBV11-2 with TRBJ2-7; D gene uncertain. The CDR3 sequence is 18 residues long. Trimming cost V 2 bases and J 0 bases, with 20 bases left between them. Germline V gene data show CDR1 as SGHAT and CDR2 as FQNNGV.

The V call is TRBV5-1, the J call TRBJ2-2; 14 bases match TRBD2. CDR1 SGHRS and CDR2 YFSETQ come from the germline V gene. CDR3 length: 20 residues. The V gene end was trimmed by 0 bases and the J gene end by 7 bases; junction bases not matched to a gene: 14. CDR3 nucleotide sequence: TGCGCCAGCAGCTTGGAGACTAGCGGGAGGGCTCGTACGAGCGGCGGGGAGCTGTTTTTT. Encoded protein: CASSLETSGRARTSGGELFF.

This clonotype was detected ten times or more. This chain connects TRBV12-3 or TRBV12-4 to TRBJ2-1; D tentatively fits TRBD1 or TRBD2 (5 bases each). This CDR3 has 15 amino acids. Trimming took off 9 bases at V and 0 bases at J, with 15 bases between the two ends. The CDR3 loop is CASSFKGSSYNEQFF. The CDR3 bases are TGTGCCAGTAGCTTTAAGGGGAGCTCCTACAATGAGCAGTTCTTC.

This clonotype was counted a few times. This chain uses TRBV28 with TRBJ2-5; 7 bases align to TRBD2. Trimming at V came to 6 bases and at J to 3 bases, leaving 10 bases not matched to a gene. From germline, CDR1 is MDHEN and CDR2 SYDVKM. The length of the CDR3 is 15 residues. The CDR3: CASSGPGLREETQYF. CDR3 bases: TGTGCCAGCAGCGGCCCGGGACTAAGGGAAGAGACCCAGTACTTC. The complete variable domain, with remaining parts taken from reference TRBV28 and TRBJ2-5, reads DVKVTQSSRYLVKRTGEKVFLECVQDMDHENMFWYRQDPGLGLRLIYFSYDVKMKEKGDIPEGYSVSREKKERFSLILESASTNQTSMYLCASSGPGLREETQYFGPGTRLLVL.

For this clonotype: This could be a read error, since a much larger clone is one nucleotide away. The gene calls are TRBV6-2 or TRBV6-3 and TRBJ2-6, with no clear D. Per the germline V gene, CDR1 is MNHEY and CDR2 is SVGEGT. CDR3 length: 15 amino acids. This CDR3 is CDSSYASSGANVLTF. CDR3 sequence (DNA): TGTGACAGCAGTTACGCGTCCTCTGGGGCCAACGTCCTGACTTTC.

This clonotype was seen at least ten times. The chain combines TRBV18 with TRBJ1-3, with D possibly matching TRBD1 (5 bases). In germline, CDR1 is KGHSH, CDR2 LQKENI. V dropped 5 bases and J dropped 0 bases, with 14 bases sitting between them. The CDR3 is 16 amino acids. The CDR3 DNA sequence: TGTGCCAGCTCAACCCAGACAGTTAACTCTGGAAACACCATATATTTT. Its protein product is CASSTQTVNSGNTIYF.

V usage is TRBV12-3 or TRBV12-4 and J usage is TRBJ2-3, with 7 bases fitting TRBD1. V lost 4 bases and J lost 3; bases outside the gene matches: 7. The CDR3 loop spans 15 amino acids. The CDR3 loop is CASSSNRGRTDTQYF. The CDR3 nucleotides read TGTGCCAGCAGTTCCAACAGGGGAAGGACAGATACGCAGTATTTT.

This chain uses TRBV5-1 with TRBJ1-1; 9 bases are shared with TRBD1. The CDR3 is 14 amino acids. V gave up 3 bases and J gave up 6 bases; unmatched junction bases: 6. Germline assignment: CDR1 SGHRS and CDR2 YFSETQ. The CDR3 coding sequence is TGCGCCAGCAGCTCCGGGACAGGGATACCTGAAGCTTTCTTT. The encoded protein is CASSSGTGIPEAFF.

In this sample, this clonotype turned up a few times. V and J are TRBV13 and TRBJ2-3; 11 bases fit TRBD2. This CDR3 comprises 16 residues. Germline trimming cut 3 bases from V and 6 bases from J; bases unmatched to any gene: 8. Germline CDR1 PRHDT, CDR2 FYEKMQ (reference sequence). The CDR3 nucleotides read TGTGCCAGCAGCTTTTCCGCTAGCGGGAGGCGGGATACGCAGTATTTT. Amino acid sequence: CASSFSASGRRDTQYF.

The V call is TRBV30, the J call TRBJ2-2, with no clear D. The germline CDR1 and CDR2 sequences are GTSNPN and SVGIG (reference sequence). This CDR3 region has 12 residues. The V and J ends lost 1 base and 4 bases respectively, with 4 bases between them. The DNA for the CDR3 is TGTGCCTGGAGTGAATTCACCGGGGAGCTGTTTTTT. It codes for CAWSEFTGELFF.

V and J are TRBV20-1 and TRBJ2-7; 9 positions agree with TRBD2. The CDR3 contains 16 residues. V shed 1 base and J 0 bases; nucleotides not matched to a gene: 7. The germline V gene has CDR1 DFQATT and CDR2 SNEGSKA (reference sequence). The CDR3 coding sequence is TGCAGTGCTAGAGCCTCACAGCGGGAGGTCTCCTACGAGCAGTACTTC. Its protein is CSARASQREVSYEQYF.